This T cell receptor (beta chain) was captured by sequencing in a study of T cell responses to AZD1222 COVID-19 vaccine. Worth noting for this clone: The antigen remains unidentified.

Profiling relied on immunoSEQ multiplex PCR, and the TCRdb table lists in-frame clones only, not all of them. The table includes 120,000 or so clones, approximately 85% detected once. Study-level points and caveats: Seropositive status at baseline applied to only six AZD1222 recipients.

The clonotype comes from an adult in good health. The specimen comprised peripheral blood, sampled on day 0 of AZD1222 vaccination.

The CDR3 region is CASSQFRNDYGYTF. Here the CDR3 DNA reads TGTGCCAGCAGCCAATTCAGGAATGACTATGGCTACACCTTC. This chain connects TRBV7-2 to TRBJ1-2, with no clear D. Between the trimmed V and J ends, which lost 5 bases and 3 bases, there was a span of 13 bases. Looked up from germline, CDR1 is SGHTA and CDR2 is FQGNSA. This CDR3 has 14 residues.